A single sample is the source of the 27 T cell receptor beta chains below, sequenced in a study of human T cells and chemical hapten exposure. TCRdb processed the RACE reads anew with MiXCR; each CDR3 protein has one entry. The data hold a few hundred thousand distinct CDR3 sequences, with approximately 5.1% observed a single time. The sample's time point: patch test 1, 2 weeks after DPC sensitization. Treatment indicated: therapeutic diphenylcyclopropenone sensitization with weekly scalp DPC. Sequences were derived from whole blood, sampled in connection with sensitization to the hapten diphenylcyclopropenone (DPC). Receptors were obtained from a woman between 45 and 60 years old with alopecia areata. Some clones in this sample may be carry-over from other donors' samples.

The chain has TRBV12-3 or TRBV12-4 and TRBJ2-5; 11 bases are a match to TRBD1. J gave up 5 bases and V 4 bases, and 6 bases lay outside the gene matches. The length of the CDR3 is 15 residues. This CDR3 is CASSSADRGQETQYF. DNA of the CDR3: TGTGCCAGCAGTTCAGCGGACAGGGGGCAGGAGACCCAGTACTTC.

There are many counts of this clonotype. This chain links TRBV6-5 with TRBJ1-3, with D hard to call. Germline V gene sequence: CDR1 MNHEY, CDR2 SVGAGI. V dropped 1 base and J dropped 4 bases, with 14 bases sitting between them. The CDR3 runs to 16 residues. Here the CDR3 reads CASSYFDRTRGNTIYF. The CDR3 DNA sequence: TGTGCCAGCAGTTACTTTGACCGAACCCGGGGAAACACCATATATTTT.

This clonotype has at least ten counts. The chain links TRBV5-5 to TRBJ1-4; D might be TRBD1 (5 bases). The germline V gene encodes CDR1 SGHKS and CDR2 YYEKEE (reference sequence). V was clipped by 1 base and J by 8 bases, with 18 bases between them. This CDR3 spans 16 amino acids. CDR3 sequence: CASSLTGRGQGEKLFF. DNA of the CDR3: TGTGCCAGCAGCTTGACGGGGCGGGGTCAGGGCGAAAAACTGTTTTTT.

V is TRBV6-2 or TRBV6-3 and J is TRBJ2-1; 8 bases align to TRBD2. This CDR3 is 14 amino acids long. Germline-derived CDR1 and CDR2 are MNHEY and SVGEGT. The V gene end was trimmed by 2 bases and the J gene end by 4 bases; junction bases not matched to a gene: 1. CDR3 in amino acids: CASSYGGRYNEQFF. CDR3 coding DNA: TGTGCCAGCAGTTACGGCGGGAGGTACAATGAGCAGTTCTTC.

The V call is TRBV19, the J call TRBJ2-2; 11 bases are a match to TRBD2. Trimming took 7 bases from V and 3 from J; bases not matched to a gene: 7. Germline loops: CDR1 LNHDA, CDR2 SQIVND (reference sequence). This CDR3 has 16 amino acids. The CDR3 coding sequence is TGTGCCAGTAAACTACTAGCGGGAGCCGACACCGGGGAGCTGTTTTTT. It specifies CASKLLAGADTGELFF.

This clonotype showed up many times. The chain carries TRBV11-2 and TRBJ2-3; 9 nucleotides match TRBD2. V shed 3 bases, J shed 5 bases, and the junction held 3 bases outside the gene matches. The germline V gene has CDR1 SGHAT and CDR2 FQNNGV. The CDR3 is made up of 14 amino acids. CDR3 sequence reads: CASSLSGGIDTQYF. The DNA of the CDR3 is TGTGCCAGCAGCTTGAGCGGGGGGATAGATACGCAGTATTTT.

This clonotype was recorded at least ten times. CDR3 DNA sequence: TGTGCCAGCAGTAACGGGCGGGAGCGTGGCAATCAGCCCCAGCATTTT. Amino acid sequence: CASSNGRERGNQPQHF. The V call is TRBV28, the J call TRBJ1-5; the D is unclear. Germline V CDR1 and CDR2: MDHEN, SYDVKM. Deletions cut 5 bases from V and 2 bases from J, with 16 bases between. The CDR3 extends over 16 amino acids.

V usage is TRBV19 and J usage is TRBJ2-3; possibly TRBD2 for D (5 bases). The germline V gene encodes CDR1 LNHDA and CDR2 SQIVND (reference sequence). The CDR3 is made up of 13 amino acids. Trimming stripped 1 base from V and 3 bases from J, with 5 bases between. CDR3 nucleotide sequence: TGTGCCAGTAGTATAGGCGGGACAGATACGCAGTATTTT. It specifies CASSIGGTDTQYF.

This clonotype was recorded at least ten times. The chain joins TRBV20-1 to TRBJ1-2; the D is unclear. V was shortened by 3 bases and J by 7 bases, with 15 bases between the two germline ends. Looked up from germline, CDR1 is DFQATT and CDR2 is SNEGSKA (reference sequence). The CDR3 is 13 residues long. The CDR3 DNA reads as TGCAGTGCTAGCGAGGGCTCAGTGGGTGGCTACACCTTC. It specifies CSASEGSVGGYTF.

This clonotype has more than one count but fewer than ten. The chain carries TRBV29-1 and TRBJ2-1; TRBD2 matches 12 bases. V shed 4 bases, J shed 7 bases, and the junction held 8 bases outside the gene matches. The CDR3 length is 15 residues. Germline V gene data show CDR1 as SQVTM and CDR2 as ANQGSEA. CDR3 region: CSVGLAGGPGNEQFF. The CDR3 DNA follows: TGCAGCGTTGGGCTAGCGGGAGGGCCTGGGAATGAGCAGTTCTTC.

This clonotype has a count of ten or more. The rearrangement links TRBV27 to TRBJ2-5; D is unclear. The CDR3 runs to 12 residues. V lost 2 bases, J lost 4 bases, and 5 bases lay in between. Per germline, CDR1 MNHEY and CDR2 SMNVEV (reference sequence). The CDR3 DNA is TGTGCCAGCAGTTTAGACGGAGAGACCCAGTACTTC. This encodes CASSLDGETQYF.

This clonotype appeared a few times. The rearrangement links TRBV5-1 to TRBJ2-1; the match to TRBD1 covers 8 bases. V lost 4 bases and J lost 3; bases outside the gene matches: 6. The CDR3 runs 15 residues. From germline, CDR1 is SGHRS and CDR2 YFSETQ. Here the CDR3 DNA reads TGCGCCAGCAGCACGTACAGGGGGGACTACAATGAGCAGTTCTTC. Its protein product is CASSTYRGDYNEQFF.

The chain links TRBV28 to TRBJ1-4; D gene ambiguous. With 5 bases removed from V and 11 bases from J, the gap between germline ends came to 18 bases. Per the germline V gene, CDR1 is MDHEN and CDR2 is SYDVKM. CDR3 length equals 14 residues. The CDR3 DNA reads TGTGCCAGCAGTACACCCGGGAATGAGAAGAAACTGTTTTTT. Translation gives CASSTPGNEKKLFF.

This clonotype was observed many times. J is TRBJ2-1 and V is TRBV30; the D gene could be TRBD1 or TRBD2 (5 bases each). Trimming cost V 7 bases and J 1 base, with 17 bases left between them. There are 15 residues in the CDR3. Germline values: CDR1 GTSNPN, CDR2 SVGIG (reference sequence). CDR3: CAFTSYGTSYNEQFF. DNA of the CDR3: TGTGCCTTCACCTCTTACGGGACGTCCTACAATGAGCAGTTCTTC. The whole variable domain, filled in from reference TRBV30 and TRBJ2-1, reads SQTIHQWPATLVQPVGSPLSLECTVEGTSNPNLYWYRQAAGRGLQLLFYSVGIGQISSEVPQNLSASRPQDRQFILSSKKLLLSDSGFYLCAFTSYGTSYNEQFFGPGTRLTVL.

This clonotype has just one count. The junction departs from the called germline gene at one end, perhaps through a read error. The V and J genes are TRBV7-8 and TRBJ2-2; 8 bases are a match to TRBD2. Looked up from germline, CDR1 is SGHVS and CDR2 is FQNEAQ. CDR3 size: 19 residues. DNA for the CDR3: TGTGCCAGCAGCTTAGCGCGCAGCGGGAGTGCCCTCGACACCGTGGAGCTGTTTTTT. Translated: CASSLARSGSALDTVELFF.

This clonotype was counted at least ten times. The V call is TRBV20-1, the J call TRBJ2-3; a weak D match, TRBD2 (6 bases). Looked up from germline, CDR1 is DFQATT and CDR2 is SNEGSKA (reference sequence). With 3 bases removed from V and 4 bases from J, the gap between germline ends came to 11 bases. CDR3 size: 13 residues. CDR3 region: CSAREGWPDTQYF. In DNA form, the CDR3 reads TGCAGTGCTAGGGAGGGATGGCCAGATACGCAGTATTTT.

The rearrangement links TRBV29-1 to TRBJ2-1, with TRBD2 identical over 10 bases. The CDR3 is 12 residues long. Germline lookup yields CDR1 SQVTM and CDR2 ANQGSEA. With V trimmed by 8 bases and J by 6 bases, 4 bases remained unmatched. The CDR3: CSSSGSVNEQFF. As DNA, the CDR3 is TGCAGCTCTAGCGGGAGTGTCAATGAGCAGTTCTTC.

This clonotype was observed a handful of times. J is TRBJ2-3 and V is TRBV7-2, with 9 bases aligning to TRBD2. This CDR3 contains 16 residues. CDR1 and CDR2 from the germline V gene are SGHTA and FQGNSA. V trimming: 4 bases; J trimming: 3 bases; junction bases outside the gene matches: 8. This chain's CDR3 is CASSSIAGAVTDTQYF. CDR3 sequence (DNA): TGTGCCAGCAGCTCCATAGCGGGAGCGGTTACAGATACGCAGTATTTT.

This clonotype was detected many times. The chain is built from TRBV10-3 and TRBJ2-7; TRBD1 might be the D (5 bases). CDR3 length equals 13 residues. V gave up 0 bases and J gave up 3 bases, with 6 bases separating them. Germline V gene sequence: CDR1 ENHRY, CDR2 SYGVKD. CDR3 in DNA: TGTGCCATCAGTGAGTCGACAGACTACGAGCAGTACTTC. As protein: CAISESTDYEQYF.

The chain employs TRBV5-4 and TRBJ2-7, with TRBD2 identical over 13 bases. The V and J ends lost 4 bases and 1 base, in that order; junction bases with no gene match: 5. This CDR3 contains 16 residues. Germline CDR1 reads SGHNT; CDR2 reads YYREEE (reference sequence). CDR3: CASSRVTSGGSYEQYF. The CDR3 bases are TGTGCCAGCAGCCGGGTGACTAGCGGGGGGTCCTACGAGCAGTACTTC.

This clonotype appeared many times. This chain uses TRBV12-3 or TRBV12-4 with TRBJ2-6, with D perhaps TRBD2 (6 bases). This CDR3 is built from 15 residues. Trimming stripped 7 bases from V and 0 bases from J, with 10 bases between. CDR3 in amino acids: CASTGGSSGANVLTF. The CDR3 region has the DNA TGTGCCAGCACAGGAGGGAGCTCTGGGGCCAACGTCCTGACTTTC.

This chain links TRBV19 with TRBJ2-1, with 7 bases lining up with TRBD2. V lost 2 bases to trimming and J lost 4 bases; unmatched junction nucleotides: 11. Germline CDR1 and CDR2: LNHDA and SQIVND (reference sequence). The CDR3 sequence is 17 residues long. The CDR3 loop is CASSIYGGIPLYNEQFF. The DNA of the CDR3 is TGTGCCAGTAGTATATACGGGGGGATCCCTCTTTACAATGAGCAGTTCTTC.

This clonotype has ten or more counts. V is TRBV29-1 and J is TRBJ2-5; 7 positions agree with TRBD2. Trimming cost V 1 base and J 4 bases; bases outside gene matches: 0. Germline values: CDR1 SQVTM, CDR2 ANQGSEA. This CDR3 is 12 amino acids long. The DNA for the CDR3 is TGCAGCGTTGAAGGGGAGGGAGAGACCCAGTACTTC. Amino acids: CSVEGEGETQYF. Drawing the rest from reference TRBV29-1 and TRBJ2-5, the complete variable domain is SAVISQKPSRDICQRGTSLTIQCQVDSQVTMMFWYRQQPGQSLTLIATANQGSEATYESGFVIDKFPISRPNLTFSTLTVSNMSPEDSSIYLCSVEGEGETQYFGPGTRLLVL.

In this sample, this clonotype turned up many times. J is TRBJ2-1 and V is TRBV7-2; 11 bases align to TRBD2. The CDR3 consists of 14 residues. The trim removed 5 bases at V and 7 bases at J, leaving 4 bases unmatched. Per germline, CDR1 SGHTA and CDR2 FQGNSA. CDR3 protein: CASSQSSGRNEQFF. CDR3 coding DNA: TGTGCCAGCAGCCAATCTAGCGGGAGGAATGAGCAGTTCTTC. Looking up the rest from reference TRBV7-2 and TRBJ2-1 gives the full variable domain: GAGVSQSPSNKVTEKGKDVELRCDPISGHTALYWYRQSLGQGLEFLIYFQGNSAPDKSGLPSDRFSAERTGGSVSTLTIQRTQQEDSAVYLCASSQSSGRNEQFFGPGTRLTVL.

This clonotype was detected ten times or more. This chain joins TRBV18 and TRBJ1-1, with D possibly being TRBD1 (5 bases). The CDR3 runs to 13 residues. Between the trimmed V and J ends, which lost 8 bases and 5 bases, there was a span of 15 bases. Germline CDR1 and CDR2: KGHSH and LQKENI. CDR3 residues: CASSPQGGTEAFF. The DNA for the CDR3 is TGTGCCAGCAGCCCTCAGGGCGGAACTGAAGCTTTCTTT.

The chain recombines TRBV2 with TRBJ2-7; TRBD1 is a possible D gene (6 bases). The V end was cut by 11 bases, the J end by 0 bases, with 11 bases between. Germline assignment: CDR1 SNHLY and CDR2 FYNNEI. This CDR3 comprises 12 residues. The CDR3 coding sequence is TGTGCCGTGGGACAAAGCTCCTACGAGCAGTACTTC. Its translation: CAVGQSSYEQYF.

This clonotype has a count of ten or more. V is TRBV4-3 and J is TRBJ2-7, with 8 nucleotides matching TRBD2. The CDR3 extends over 15 amino acids. CDR1 LGHNA and CDR2 YSLEER come from the germline V gene. J gave up 0 bases and V 4 bases, and 5 bases lay outside the gene matches. The CDR3 protein is CASSPGLEGSYEQYF. The CDR3 bases are TGCGCCAGCAGCCCGGGACTAGAGGGCTCCTACGAGCAGTACTTC.